Sequencing of this TCR beta chain was carried out in a study of regulatory T cells in long-lasting Graves disease. The V gene lost 1 base and the J gene lost 10 bases, with 11 bases spanning the gap. Germline loops: CDR1 SGHNT, CDR2 YENEEA. The CDR3 loop spans 13 amino acids. The time point: newly diagnosed GD, antithyroid drugs for less than 3 months. Scientists built the TCR library using RNA that was extracted from PBMCs. Through Arm-PCR of CDR3 regions and iRepertoire HTBI primers, TCR beta libraries were built. TCRdb redid the calling of the multiplex PCR reads with MiXCR, one entry per CDR3 protein. The table shows hundreds of thousands of distinct CDR3 sequences, with approximately 15% occurring only once. These data also formed part of another study, on T cells in Graves' hyperthyroidism and ophthalmopathy.

This TCR was recovered from a woman in her 30s with Graves disease. The J gene is TRBJ2-1, the V gene TRBV11-3; D gene uncertain. The sample consisted of peripheral blood mononuclear cells (PBMCs), taken at new diagnosis, from a patient treated with antithyroid drugs. CDR3: CASSLAGYREQFF. Written as DNA, the CDR3 is TGTGCCAGCAGCTTAGCCGGGTACCGGGAGCAGTTCTTC.